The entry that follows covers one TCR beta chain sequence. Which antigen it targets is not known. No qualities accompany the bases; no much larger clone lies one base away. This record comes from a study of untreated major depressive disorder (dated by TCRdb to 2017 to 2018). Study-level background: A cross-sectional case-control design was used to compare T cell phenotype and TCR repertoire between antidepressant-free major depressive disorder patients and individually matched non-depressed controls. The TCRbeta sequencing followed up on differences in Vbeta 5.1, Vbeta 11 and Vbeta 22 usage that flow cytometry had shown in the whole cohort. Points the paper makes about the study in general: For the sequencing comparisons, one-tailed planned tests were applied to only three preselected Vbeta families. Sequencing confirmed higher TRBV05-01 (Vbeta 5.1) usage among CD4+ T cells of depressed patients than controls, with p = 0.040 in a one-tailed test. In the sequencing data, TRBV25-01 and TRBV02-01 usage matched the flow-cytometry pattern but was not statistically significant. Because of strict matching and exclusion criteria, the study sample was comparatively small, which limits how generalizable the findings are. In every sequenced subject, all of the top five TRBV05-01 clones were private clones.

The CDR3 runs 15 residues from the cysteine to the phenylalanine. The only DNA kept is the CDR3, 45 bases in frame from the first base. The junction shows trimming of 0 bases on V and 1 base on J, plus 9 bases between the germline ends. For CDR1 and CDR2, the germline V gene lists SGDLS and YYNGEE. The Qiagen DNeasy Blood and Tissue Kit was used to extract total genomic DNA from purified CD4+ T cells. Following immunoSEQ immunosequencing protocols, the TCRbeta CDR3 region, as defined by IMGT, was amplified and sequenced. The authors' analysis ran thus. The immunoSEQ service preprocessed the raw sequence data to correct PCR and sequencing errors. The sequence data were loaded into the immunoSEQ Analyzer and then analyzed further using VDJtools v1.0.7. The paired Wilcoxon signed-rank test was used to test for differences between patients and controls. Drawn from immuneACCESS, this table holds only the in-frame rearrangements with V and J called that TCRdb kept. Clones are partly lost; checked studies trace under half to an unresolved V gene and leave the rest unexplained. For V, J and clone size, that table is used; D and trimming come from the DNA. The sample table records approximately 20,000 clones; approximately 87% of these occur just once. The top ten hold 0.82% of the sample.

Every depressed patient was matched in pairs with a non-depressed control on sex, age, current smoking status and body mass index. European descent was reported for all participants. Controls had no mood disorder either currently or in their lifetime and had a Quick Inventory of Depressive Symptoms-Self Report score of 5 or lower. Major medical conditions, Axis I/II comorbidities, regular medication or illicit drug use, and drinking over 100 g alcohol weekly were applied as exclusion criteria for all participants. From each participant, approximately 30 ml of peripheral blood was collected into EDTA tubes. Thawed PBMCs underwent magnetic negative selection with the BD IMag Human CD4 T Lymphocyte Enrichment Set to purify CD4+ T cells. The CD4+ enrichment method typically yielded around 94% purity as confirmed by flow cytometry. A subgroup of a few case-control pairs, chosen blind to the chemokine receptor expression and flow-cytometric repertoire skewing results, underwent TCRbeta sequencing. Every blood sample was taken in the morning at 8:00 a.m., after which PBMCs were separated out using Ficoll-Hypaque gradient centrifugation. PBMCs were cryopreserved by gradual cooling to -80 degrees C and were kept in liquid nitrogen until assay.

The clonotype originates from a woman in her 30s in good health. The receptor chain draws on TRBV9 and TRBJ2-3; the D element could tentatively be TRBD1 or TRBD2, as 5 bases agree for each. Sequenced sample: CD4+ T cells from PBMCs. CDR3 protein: CASSVAGRRTDTQYF. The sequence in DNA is TGTGCCAGCAGCGTAGCGGGACGTCGCACAGATACGCAGTATTTT.